This T cell receptor (beta chain) was recorded in a study of PD-1 blockade in classical Hodgkin lymphoma. Broader study findings: At baseline, newly diagnosed patients reportedly showed less TCR diversity than healthy donors.

TCRdb's copy holds only in-frame clones and misses some; the assay was immunoSEQ multiplex PCR. Of approximately 47,000 clones in the sample, approximately 91% are singletons; the top ten hold over 4%. Worth noting for this clone: The antigen remains unidentified.

Time point here: newly diagnosed, previously untreated cHL patient sample. The ends were cut back, 2 bases at V and 5 bases at J, with 13 bases in the middle. The CDR3 has 14 amino acids. Per germline, CDR1 MDHEN and CDR2 SYDVKM. The material sequenced was peripheral blood mononuclear cells (PBMCs). The chain uses TRBV28 and TRBJ2-7, with D unclear. This receptor was taken from a human donor with classical Hodgkin lymphoma. The CDR3 spells CASSLRSMADEQYF. The CDR3 nucleotides are TGTGCCAGCAGTTTACGGTCAATGGCCGACGAGCAGTACTTC.